This T cell receptor beta chain came from a study of blood T cells in healthy people across ages. Study-wide results and limits: Getting older went along with TCR beta diversity per million T cells dropping roughly linearly. Naive and antigen-experienced cells were not separated, limiting conclusive comparison.

With a J-beta primer mix and a sample-barcoded 5' primer, a second PCR ran roughly 6 to 11 cycles. Through a template-switch adaptor with 12 random nucleotides, each cDNA molecule received a tag. TCRdb fed the 5' RACE reads into MiXCR, producing one record per CDR3 protein. This sample yields roughly 730,000 distinct CDR3 sequences, of which more than 50% are seen a single time; roughly 24% belongs to the top ten. The V and J ends lost 5 bases and 0 bases respectively, with 11 bases between them. Germline V gene data show CDR1 as DFQATT and CDR2 as SNEGSKA (reference sequence). The CDR3 totals 13 residues. In the case of this clonotype: Its antigen is unidentified.

The sequence derives from a man aged 40-50 years in good health. V gene TRBV20-1 combines with J gene TRBJ2-7; D unresolved. The sequenced sample consisted of blood. CDR3 protein: CSALPGHSYEQYF. The CDR3 DNA sequence: TGCAGTGCTTTGCCAGGCCACTCCTACGAGCAGTACTTC.